Listed below are T cell receptor beta chains from one sample, sequenced in a study of CD8+ T cells in alopecia areata. The method was immunoSEQ multiplex PCR; TCRdb's version includes in-frame clones alone and lacks a portion of them. Of 90,000 to 100,000 clones detected, roughly three fifths appear once; the ten largest clones hold around 15%. The sample was CD8+ T cells sorted from blood, taken at week 4, from a patient treated with tofacitinib. The receptors here all came from a human donor with alopecia areata. CDR3s include the opening cysteine and the closing phenylalanine or tryptophan. A D gene is named only where the DNA matches it firmly. Only some rows state a clone size, as once, few, many or a class for expanded clones.

CDR3aa: CASSPPYLNFGGRAETQYF
CDR3nt: TGTGCCAGCAGCCCGCCCTACCTCAATTTTGGGGGGCGAGCAGAGACCCAGTACTTC
len: 19
d_gene: -
j_gene: TRBJ2-5
v_gene: TRBV7-9
abundance: -

CDR3aa: CASSPSGALEAFF
CDR3nt: TGTGCCAGCAGCCCAAGCGGGGCCCTTGAAGCTTTCTTT
len: 13
d_gene: -
j_gene: TRBJ1-1
v_gene: TRBV7-6
abundance: -

CDR3aa: CASSPKGVETQYF
CDR3nt: TGTGCCAGTAGTCCGAAGGGTGTGGAGACCCAGTACTTC
len: 13
d_gene: -
j_gene: TRBJ2-5
v_gene: TRBV19
abundance: -

CDR3aa: CASSLDVMRGYEQYF
CDR3nt: TGTGCCAGCAGCTTAGATGTGATGCGGGGCTACGAGCAGTACTTC
len: 15
d_gene: -
j_gene: TRBJ2-7
v_gene: TRBV7-9
abundance: few

CDR3aa: CSVDWGAYNEQFF
CDR3nt: TGCAGCGTGGACTGGGGGGCTTACAATGAGCAGTTCTTC
len: 13
d_gene: -
j_gene: TRBJ2-1
v_gene: TRBV29-1
abundance: few

CDR3aa: CASSPSIEGNIQYF
CDR3nt: TGTGCCAGCAGTCCTTCCATTGAGGGAAACATTCAGTACTTC
len: 14
d_gene: -
j_gene: TRBJ2-4
v_gene: TRBV10-3
abundance: -

CDR3aa: CASSLRYNEQFF
CDR3nt: TGTGCCAGCAGCTTAAGGTACAATGAGCAGTTCTTC
len: 12
d_gene: -
j_gene: TRBJ2-1
v_gene: TRBV7-9
abundance: -

CDR3aa: CASSQDLTANTGELFF
CDR3nt: TGCGCCAGCAGCCAAGATTTGACAGCGAACACCGGGGAGCTGTTTTTT
len: 16
d_gene: -
j_gene: TRBJ2-2
v_gene: TRBV4-3
abundance: -

CDR3aa: CAIRITDTQYF
CDR3nt: TGTGCCATCAGGATCACAGATACGCAGTATTTT
len: 11
d_gene: -
j_gene: TRBJ2-3
v_gene: TRBV10-3
abundance: -

CDR3aa: CASSGDWGELFF
CDR3nt: TGCGCCTCTTCAGGGGACTGGGGGGAGCTGTTTTTT
len: 12
d_gene: -
j_gene: TRBJ2-2
v_gene: TRBV27
abundance: few

CDR3aa: CASSRRLAGQHNEQFF
CDR3nt: TGCGCCAGCAGCCGCAGACTAGCGGGACAACACAATGAGCAGTTCTTC
len: 16
d_gene: TRBD2
j_gene: TRBJ2-1
v_gene: TRBV4-1
abundance: -

CDR3aa: CASSLEDPTDTQYF
CDR3nt: TGCGCCAGCAGCTTGGAGGACCCCACAGATACGCAGTATTTT
len: 14
d_gene: -
j_gene: TRBJ2-3
v_gene: TRBV5-1
abundance: -

CDR3aa: CSVEGTGVYEQYF
CDR3nt: TGCAGCGTTGAAGGTACAGGGGTCTACGAGCAGTACTTC
len: 13
d_gene: TRBD1
j_gene: TRBJ2-7
v_gene: TRBV29-1
abundance: few

CDR3aa: CASSSRQGRYEQYF
CDR3nt: TGTGCCAGCAGTTCCCGACAGGGTCGGTACGAGCAGTACTTC
len: 14
d_gene: TRBD1
j_gene: TRBJ2-7
v_gene: TRBV28
abundance: once

CDR3aa: CASSLEARNEQFF
CDR3nt: TGTGCCAGCAGCTTAGAGGCGAGGAATGAGCAGTTCTTC
len: 13
d_gene: -
j_gene: TRBJ2-1
v_gene: TRBV7-9
abundance: -

CDR3aa: CASSDKNTGELFF
CDR3nt: TGTGCCAGCAGTGACAAGAACACCGGGGAGCTGTTTTTT
len: 13
d_gene: -
j_gene: TRBJ2-2
v_gene: TRBV6-4
abundance: large

CDR3aa: CASSYQGGLIHEQYF
CDR3nt: TGTGCCAGCAGTTACCAAGGGGGCCTCATCCACGAGCAGTACTTC
len: 15
d_gene: TRBD1
j_gene: TRBJ2-7
v_gene: TRBV6-5
abundance: once

CDR3aa: CASSVAQGTYQDTQYF
CDR3nt: TGTGCCAGCAGCGTTGCACAGGGGACCTACCAAGATACGCAGTATTTT
len: 16
d_gene: TRBD1
j_gene: TRBJ2-3
v_gene: TRBV9
abundance: once

CDR3aa: CASSPHRMNTEAFF
CDR3nt: TGTGCCAGCAGCCCTCACAGGATGAACACTGAAGCTTTCTTT
len: 14
d_gene: -
j_gene: TRBJ1-1
v_gene: TRBV11-2
abundance: once

CDR3aa: CASRGLAGAEQFF
CDR3nt: TGTGCCAGCAGAGGCCTAGCGGGAGCTGAGCAGTTCTTC
len: 13
d_gene: TRBD2
j_gene: TRBJ2-1
v_gene: TRBV6-6
abundance: once

CDR3aa: CASSTAGTGGQPQHF
CDR3nt: TGTGCCAGTAGTACGGCCGGGACAGGAGGACAGCCCCAGCATTTT
len: 15
d_gene: TRBD1
j_gene: TRBJ1-5
v_gene: TRBV19
abundance: few

CDR3aa: CAWNRGGNTEAFF
CDR3nt: TGTGCCTGGAACAGGGGCGGGAACACTGAAGCTTTCTTT
len: 13
d_gene: TRBD1
j_gene: TRBJ1-1
v_gene: TRBV30
abundance: -

CDR3aa: CASSIRDGSYNEQFF
CDR3nt: TGTGCCAGTAGTATCCGGGACGGCTCCTACAATGAGCAGTTCTTC
len: 15
d_gene: -
j_gene: TRBJ2-1
v_gene: TRBV19
abundance: -

CDR3aa: CASSGRSPEQYF
CDR3nt: TGTGCCAGCAGCGGAAGGAGCCCCGAGCAGTACTTC
len: 12
d_gene: -
j_gene: TRBJ2-7
v_gene: TRBV9
abundance: -

CDR3aa: CASSVPGRNTEAFF
CDR3nt: TGTGCCAGCAGTGTTCCGGGGAGGAACACTGAAGCTTTCTTT
len: 14
d_gene: -
j_gene: TRBJ1-1
v_gene: TRBV2
abundance: -

CDR3aa: CASSPVPGRYGYTF
CDR3nt: TGTGCCAGCAGCCCAGTCCCCGGGAGGTATGGCTACACCTTC
len: 14
d_gene: -
j_gene: TRBJ1-2
v_gene: TRBV4-2
abundance: many

CDR3aa: CASSPASDSYEQYF
CDR3nt: TGTGCCAGCAGCCCTGCCTCAGACTCCTACGAGCAGTACTTC
len: 14
d_gene: -
j_gene: TRBJ2-7
v_gene: TRBV7-8
abundance: -

CDR3aa: CASSLAANEQFF
CDR3nt: TGTGCCAGCAGCTTGGCGGCAAATGAGCAGTTCTTC
len: 12
d_gene: -
j_gene: TRBJ2-1
v_gene: TRBV5-4
abundance: -

CDR3aa: CASSVTPGVVAGNTIYF
CDR3nt: TGTGCCAGCAGTGTGACGCCAGGGGTTGTTGCTGGAAACACCATATATTTT
len: 17
d_gene: -
j_gene: TRBJ1-3
v_gene: TRBV6-1
abundance: few

CDR3aa: CASSLSGELFF
CDR3nt: TGTGCCAGCAGCTTAAGCGGGGAGCTGTTTTTT
len: 11
d_gene: -
j_gene: TRBJ2-2
v_gene: TRBV13
abundance: -

CDR3aa: CATKPGQGNTGELFF
CDR3nt: TGTGCCACCAAGCCGGGACAGGGGAACACCGGGGAGCTGTTTTTT
len: 15
d_gene: TRBD1
j_gene: TRBJ2-2
v_gene: TRBV15
abundance: -

CDR3aa: CASSQDLVSRITDTQYF
CDR3nt: TGCGCCAGCAGCCAAGATCTGGTCTCTCGGATCACAGATACGCAGTATTTT
len: 17
d_gene: -
j_gene: TRBJ2-3
v_gene: TRBV4-3
abundance: -

CDR3aa: CAWSVGDRGHQPQHF
CDR3nt: TGTGCCTGGAGTGTAGGGGACAGGGGACATCAGCCCCAGCATTTT
len: 15
d_gene: TRBD1
j_gene: TRBJ1-5
v_gene: TRBV30
abundance: -

CDR3aa: CSVEDPDSLNTEAFF
CDR3nt: TGCAGCGTTGAAGATCCCGACAGTCTGAACACTGAAGCTTTCTTT
len: 15
d_gene: -
j_gene: TRBJ1-1
v_gene: TRBV29-1
abundance: -

CDR3aa: CASSVEDSGQFF
CDR3nt: TGTGCCAGCAGCGTAGAGGACAGTGGGCAGTTCTTC
len: 12
d_gene: -
j_gene: TRBJ2-1
v_gene: TRBV9
abundance: -

CDR3aa: CATSRDRGIRYNEQFF
CDR3nt: TGTGCCACCAGCAGAGATCGAGGCATCCGTTACAATGAGCAGTTCTTC
len: 16
d_gene: -
j_gene: TRBJ2-1
v_gene: TRBV15
abundance: few

CDR3aa: CASSLGLSNEQFF
CDR3nt: TGCGCCAGCAGCTTGGGACTTAGTAATGAGCAGTTCTTC
len: 13
d_gene: -
j_gene: TRBJ2-1
v_gene: TRBV5-1
abundance: once

CDR3aa: CASSTGETEAFF
CDR3nt: TGTGCCAGTAGTACAGGGGAGACTGAAGCTTTCTTT
len: 12
d_gene: -
j_gene: TRBJ1-1
v_gene: TRBV19
abundance: -

CDR3aa: CSVASRGATQYF
CDR3nt: TGCAGCGTTGCTTCACGGGGGGCGACCCAGTACTTC
len: 12
d_gene: -
j_gene: TRBJ2-5
v_gene: TRBV29-1
abundance: few

CDR3aa: CASSLEQGGTYEQYF
CDR3nt: TGCGCCAGCAGCCTAGAACAGGGGGGGACCTACGAGCAGTACTTC
len: 15
d_gene: -
j_gene: TRBJ2-7
v_gene: TRBV4-1
abundance: -

CDR3aa: CASTPFSPGADTQYF
CDR3nt: TGTGCCAGCACTCCCTTTTCCCCGGGAGCAGATACGCAGTATTTT
len: 15
d_gene: -
j_gene: TRBJ2-3
v_gene: TRBV7-9
abundance: few

CDR3aa: CSARTGENQPQHF
CDR3nt: TGCAGCGCCCGGACAGGGGAAAATCAGCCCCAGCATTTT
len: 13
d_gene: TRBD1
j_gene: TRBJ1-5
v_gene: TRBV29-1
abundance: -

CDR3aa: CASSLWVNQPQHF
CDR3nt: TGCGCCAGCAGCTTGTGGGTCAATCAGCCCCAGCATTTT
len: 13
d_gene: -
j_gene: TRBJ1-5
v_gene: TRBV5-1
abundance: -

CDR3aa: CASSLAGVPRGEQFF
CDR3nt: TGTGCCAGCAGCTTAGCGGGAGTGCCCCGTGGTGAGCAGTTCTTC
len: 15
d_gene: -
j_gene: TRBJ2-1
v_gene: TRBV7-9
abundance: few

CDR3aa: CASSWTANGVGDTQYF
CDR3nt: TGCGCCAGCAGCTGGACTGCAAACGGGGTAGGAGATACGCAGTATTTT
len: 16
d_gene: -
j_gene: TRBJ2-3
v_gene: TRBV5-1
abundance: -

CDR3aa: CASSLVAGEFGEQYF
CDR3nt: TGTGCCAGCAGCTTAGTAGCGGGAGAATTCGGAGAGCAGTACTTC
len: 15
d_gene: TRBD2
j_gene: TRBJ2-7
v_gene: TRBV7-2
abundance: medium-sized

CDR3aa: CASRHGGAVYGYTF
CDR3nt: TGTGCCAGCAGACATGGGGGGGCCGTCTATGGCTACACCTTC
len: 14
d_gene: -
j_gene: TRBJ1-2
v_gene: TRBV25-1
abundance: -

CDR3aa: CSVTGGPRASTDTQYF
CDR3nt: TGCAGCGTAACAGGGGGCCCCCGTGCTAGCACAGATACGCAGTATTTT
len: 16
d_gene: TRBD1
j_gene: TRBJ2-3
v_gene: TRBV29-1
abundance: few

CDR3aa: CASRPHSTHYEQYF
CDR3nt: TGCGCCAGCAGACCCCATTCGACACACTACGAGCAGTACTTC
len: 14
d_gene: -
j_gene: TRBJ2-7
v_gene: TRBV4-1
abundance: few

CDR3aa: CASNIAGEVNEQFF
CDR3nt: TGTGCCAGCAACATAGCGGGGGAAGTCAATGAGCAGTTCTTC
len: 14
d_gene: TRBD2
j_gene: TRBJ2-1
v_gene: TRBV25-1
abundance: -